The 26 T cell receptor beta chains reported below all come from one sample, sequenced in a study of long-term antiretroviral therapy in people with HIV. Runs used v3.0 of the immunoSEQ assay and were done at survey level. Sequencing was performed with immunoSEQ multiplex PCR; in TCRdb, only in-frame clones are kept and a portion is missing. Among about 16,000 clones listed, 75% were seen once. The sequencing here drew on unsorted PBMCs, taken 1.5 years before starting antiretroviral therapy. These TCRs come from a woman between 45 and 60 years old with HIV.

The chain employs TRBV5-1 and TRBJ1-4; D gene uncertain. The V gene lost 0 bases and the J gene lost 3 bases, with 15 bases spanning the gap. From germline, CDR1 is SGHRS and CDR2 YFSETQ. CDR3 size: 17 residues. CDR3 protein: CASSLDGQIRSNEKLFF. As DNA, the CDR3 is TGCGCCAGCAGCTTGGACGGCCAAATCAGGTCTAATGAAAAACTGTTTTTT.

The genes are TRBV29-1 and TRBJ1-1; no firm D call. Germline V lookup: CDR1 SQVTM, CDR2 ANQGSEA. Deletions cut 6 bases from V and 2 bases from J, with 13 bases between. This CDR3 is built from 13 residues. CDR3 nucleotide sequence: TGCAGCGTGATCCGGGGTATTAACACTGAAGCTTTCTTT. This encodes CSVIRGINTEAFF.

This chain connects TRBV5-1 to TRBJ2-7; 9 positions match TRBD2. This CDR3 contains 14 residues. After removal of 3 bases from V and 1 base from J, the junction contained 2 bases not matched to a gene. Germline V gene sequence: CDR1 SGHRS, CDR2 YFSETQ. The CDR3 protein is CASSSGLASYEQYF. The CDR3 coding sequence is TGCGCCAGCAGCTCCGGACTAGCGTCCTACGAGCAGTACTTC.

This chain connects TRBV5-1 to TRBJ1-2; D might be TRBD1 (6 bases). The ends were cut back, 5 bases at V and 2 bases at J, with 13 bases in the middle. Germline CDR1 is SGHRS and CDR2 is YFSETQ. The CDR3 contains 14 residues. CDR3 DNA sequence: TGCGCCAGCAGAACCGGGACAACAAACTATGGCTACACCTTC. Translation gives CASRTGTTNYGYTF.

CDR3 nucleotide sequence: TGTGCCAGCAGTTACTCGGTGCAGGGGGCGGTCAATGGCTACACCTTC. This sequence encodes CASSYSVQGAVNGYTF. The chain has TRBV6-5 and TRBJ1-2; 8 bases map to TRBD1. The V gene's germline CDR1 is MNHEY and CDR2 SVGAGI. The CDR3 spans 16 residues. With V trimmed by 0 bases and J by 6 bases, 9 bases remained unmatched.

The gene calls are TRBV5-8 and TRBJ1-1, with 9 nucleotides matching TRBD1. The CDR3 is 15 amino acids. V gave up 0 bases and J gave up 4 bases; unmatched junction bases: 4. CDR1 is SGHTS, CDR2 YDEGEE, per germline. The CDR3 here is CASSLAETGGTEAFF. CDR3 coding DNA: TGTGCCAGCAGCTTGGCCGAGACAGGGGGCACTGAAGCTTTCTTT.

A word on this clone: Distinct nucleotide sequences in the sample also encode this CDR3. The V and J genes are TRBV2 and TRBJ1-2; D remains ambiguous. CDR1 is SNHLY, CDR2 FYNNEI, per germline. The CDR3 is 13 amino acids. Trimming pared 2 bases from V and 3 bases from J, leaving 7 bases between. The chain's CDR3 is CASSERPDYGYTF. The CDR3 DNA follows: TGTGCCAGCAGTGAAAGGCCGGACTATGGCTACACCTTC.

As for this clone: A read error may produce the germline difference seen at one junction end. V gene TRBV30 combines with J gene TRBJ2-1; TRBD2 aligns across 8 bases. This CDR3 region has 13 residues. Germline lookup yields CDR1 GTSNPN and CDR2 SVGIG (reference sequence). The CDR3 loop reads CAGRSPSSSGSIF. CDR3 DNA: TGTGCCGGCCGGTCGCCATCTTCTAGCGGGTCGATCTTC.

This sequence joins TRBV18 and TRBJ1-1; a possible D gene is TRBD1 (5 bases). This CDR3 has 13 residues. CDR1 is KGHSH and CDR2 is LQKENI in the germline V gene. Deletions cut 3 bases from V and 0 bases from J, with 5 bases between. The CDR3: CASSPGLNTEAFF. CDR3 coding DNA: TGTGCCAGCTCACCGGGACTGAACACTGAAGCTTTCTTT.

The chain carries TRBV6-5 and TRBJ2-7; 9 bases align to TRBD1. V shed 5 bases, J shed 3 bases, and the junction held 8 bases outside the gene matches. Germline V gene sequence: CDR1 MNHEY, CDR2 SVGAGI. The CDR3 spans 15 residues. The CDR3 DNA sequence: TGTGCCAGCAGTCAACAGGGGGCAGCTGGCTACGAGCAGTACTTC. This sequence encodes CASSQQGAAGYEQYF.

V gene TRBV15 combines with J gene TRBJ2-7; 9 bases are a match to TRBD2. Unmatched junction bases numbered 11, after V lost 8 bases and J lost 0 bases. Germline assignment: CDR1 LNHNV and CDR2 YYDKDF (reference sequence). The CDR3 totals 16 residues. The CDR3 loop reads CATSLLAGINSYEQYV. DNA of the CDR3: TGTGCCACCTCACTGCTAGCGGGGATTAACTCCTACGAGCAGTACGTC.

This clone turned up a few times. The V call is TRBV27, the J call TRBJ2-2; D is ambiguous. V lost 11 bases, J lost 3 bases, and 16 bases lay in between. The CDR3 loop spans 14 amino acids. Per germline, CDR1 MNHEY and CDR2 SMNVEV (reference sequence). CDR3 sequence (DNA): TGTGCCGGAGCAATGAGTGCGGACACCGGGGAGCTGTTTTTT. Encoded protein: CAGAMSADTGELFF.

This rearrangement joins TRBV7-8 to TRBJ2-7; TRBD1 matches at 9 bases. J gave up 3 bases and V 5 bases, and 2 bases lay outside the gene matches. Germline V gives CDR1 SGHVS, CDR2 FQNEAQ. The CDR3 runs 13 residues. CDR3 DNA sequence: TGTGCCAGCAGCCCGGACAGGGGCTACGAGCAGTACGTC. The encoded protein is CASSPDRGYEQYV.

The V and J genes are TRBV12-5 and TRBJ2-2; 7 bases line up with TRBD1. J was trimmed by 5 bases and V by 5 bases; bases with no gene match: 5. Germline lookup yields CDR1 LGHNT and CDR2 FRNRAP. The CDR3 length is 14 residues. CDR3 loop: CASGTGQVTGELFF. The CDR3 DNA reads TGTGCTAGTGGTACAGGACAGGTTACCGGGGAGCTGTTTTTT.

The CDR3 loop is CASSLDLRGIQYF. In DNA, the CDR3 is TGTGCCAGCAGCTTAGACCTACGGGGCATTCAGTACTTC. The V gene is TRBV13, the J gene TRBJ2-4; tentatively, D is TRBD2 (5 bases). Trimming cost V 1 base and J 9 bases, with 10 bases left between them. This CDR3 region has 13 residues. CDR1 and CDR2 from the germline V gene are PRHDT and FYEKMQ (reference sequence).

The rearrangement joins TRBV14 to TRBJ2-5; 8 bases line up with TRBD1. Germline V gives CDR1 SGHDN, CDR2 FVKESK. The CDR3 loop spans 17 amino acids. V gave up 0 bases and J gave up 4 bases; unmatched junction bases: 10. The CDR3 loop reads CASSQDPPGGWGETQYF. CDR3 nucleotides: TGTGCCAGCAGCCAAGATCCGCCAGGGGGCTGGGGAGAGACCCAGTACTTC.

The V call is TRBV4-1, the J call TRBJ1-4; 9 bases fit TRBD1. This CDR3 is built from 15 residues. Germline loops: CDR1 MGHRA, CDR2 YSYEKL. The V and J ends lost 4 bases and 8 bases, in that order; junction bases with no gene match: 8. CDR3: CASSPPWTGAEKLFF. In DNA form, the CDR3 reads TGCGCCAGCAGCCCACCTTGGACAGGGGCAGAAAAACTGTTTTTT.

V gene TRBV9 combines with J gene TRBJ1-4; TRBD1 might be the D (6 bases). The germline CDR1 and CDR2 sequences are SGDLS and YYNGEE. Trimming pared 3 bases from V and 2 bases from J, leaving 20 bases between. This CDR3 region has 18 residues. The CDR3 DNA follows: TGTGCCAGCAGCGCCCGTCCGGGGGCACCGGGGACTAATGAAAAACTGTTTTTT. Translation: CASSARPGAPGTNEKLFF.

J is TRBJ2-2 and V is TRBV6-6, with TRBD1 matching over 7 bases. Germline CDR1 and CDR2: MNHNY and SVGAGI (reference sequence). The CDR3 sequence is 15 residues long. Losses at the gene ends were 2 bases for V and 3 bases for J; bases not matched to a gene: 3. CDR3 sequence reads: CASSYVTGYTGELFF. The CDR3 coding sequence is TGTGCCAGCAGTTACGTGACAGGGTACACCGGGGAGCTGTTTTTT.

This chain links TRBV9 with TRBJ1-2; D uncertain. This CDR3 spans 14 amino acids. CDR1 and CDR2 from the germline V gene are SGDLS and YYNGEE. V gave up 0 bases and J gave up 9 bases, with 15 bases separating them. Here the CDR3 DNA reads TGTGCCAGCAGCGTAGCAACAGCCCCTATAAGCTACACCTTC. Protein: CASSVATAPISYTF.

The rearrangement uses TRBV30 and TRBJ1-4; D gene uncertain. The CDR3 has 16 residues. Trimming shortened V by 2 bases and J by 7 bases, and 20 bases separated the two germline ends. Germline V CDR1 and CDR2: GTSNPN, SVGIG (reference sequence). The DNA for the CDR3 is TGTGCCTGGAGTCACTCAATGTACGGGATGGGTGAAAAACTGTTTTTT. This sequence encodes CAWSHSMYGMGEKLFF.

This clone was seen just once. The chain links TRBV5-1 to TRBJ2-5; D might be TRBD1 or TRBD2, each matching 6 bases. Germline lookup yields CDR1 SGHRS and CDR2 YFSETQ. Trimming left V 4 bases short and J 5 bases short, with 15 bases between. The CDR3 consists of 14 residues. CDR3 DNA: TGCGCCAGCAGCCCCGCTGGGGGGCGGGAGACCCAGTACTTC. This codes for CASSPAGGRETQYF.

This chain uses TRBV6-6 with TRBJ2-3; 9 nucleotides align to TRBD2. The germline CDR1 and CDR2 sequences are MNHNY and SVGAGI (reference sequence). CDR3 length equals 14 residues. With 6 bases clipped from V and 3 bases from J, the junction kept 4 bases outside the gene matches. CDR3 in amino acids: CASRGGGATDTQYF. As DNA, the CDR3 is TGTGCCAGCAGGGGCGGGGGGGCTACAGATACGCAGTATTTT.

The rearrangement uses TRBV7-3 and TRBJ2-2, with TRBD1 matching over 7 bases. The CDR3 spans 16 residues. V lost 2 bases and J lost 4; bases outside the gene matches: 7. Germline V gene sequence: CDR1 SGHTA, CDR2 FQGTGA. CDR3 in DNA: TGTGCCAGCAGCTTACTAAACAGGGGTAGCACCGGGGAGCTGTTTTTT. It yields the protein CASSLLNRGSTGELFF.

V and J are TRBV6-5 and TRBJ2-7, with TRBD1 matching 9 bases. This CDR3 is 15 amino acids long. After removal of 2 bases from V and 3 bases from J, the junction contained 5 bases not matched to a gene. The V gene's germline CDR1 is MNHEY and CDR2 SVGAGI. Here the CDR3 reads CASSYRQGDLYEQYF. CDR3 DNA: TGTGCCAGCAGTTACAGACAGGGGGATCTCTACGAGCAGTACTTC.

CDR3 loop: CASSQTGQLNQPQHF. In DNA form, the CDR3 reads TGCGCCAGCAGCCAGACCGGACAGCTCAATCAGCCCCAGCATTTT. The V call is TRBV4-1, the J call TRBJ1-5, with D possibly TRBD1 on 6 matching bases. From germline, CDR1 is MGHRA and CDR2 YSYEKL. CDR3 length: 15 residues. The V end lost 3 bases, the J end lost 3 bases, and 12 bases lay between the germline ends.